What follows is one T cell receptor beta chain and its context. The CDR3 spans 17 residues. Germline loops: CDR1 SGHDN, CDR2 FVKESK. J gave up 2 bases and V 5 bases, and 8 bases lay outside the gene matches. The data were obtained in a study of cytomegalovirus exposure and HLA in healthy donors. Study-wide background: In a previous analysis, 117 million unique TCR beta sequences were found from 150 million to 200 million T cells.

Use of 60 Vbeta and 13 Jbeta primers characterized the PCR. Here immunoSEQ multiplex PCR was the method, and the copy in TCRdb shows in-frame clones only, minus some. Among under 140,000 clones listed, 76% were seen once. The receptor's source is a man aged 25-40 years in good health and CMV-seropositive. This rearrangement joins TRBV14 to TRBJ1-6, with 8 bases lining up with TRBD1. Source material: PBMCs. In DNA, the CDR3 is TGTGCCAGCAGCAGGGACAGGACTCTCCCCTATAATTCACCCCTCCACTTT. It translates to CASSRDRTLPYNSPLHF.